This TCR beta chain originates from a study of Graves' ophthalmopathy and Graves' hyperthyroidism. Whole-study results and caveats: The model reached 70% to 71% sensitivity and under 75% specificity for predicting ophthalmopathy progression. Also, most clonotypes expanded in the thyroid above 0.001 frequency appeared in blood.

Germline CDR1 is MNHEY and CDR2 is SMNVEV (reference sequence). J lost 4 bases, V lost 6 bases, and 6 bases had no gene match. This CDR3 is built from 13 residues. No progression to ophthalmopathy over 18 months defined stable hyperthyroidism. Fresh peripheral blood (around 10 ml) yielded the PBMCs. Note on this clonotype: What it binds is not known.

Amplification targeted the TCR beta CDR3 regions, with RNA transcripts as the source material. After a first-round RT-PCR with HTBI primers, a second-round multiplex PCR was run. TCRdb called the multiplex PCR reads again in MiXCR, with one record for every CDR3 protein. This table holds 400,000 to 500,000 distinct CDR3 sequences, around 21% found once. The genes are TRBV27 and TRBJ2-7; 7 bases line up with TRBD1. Material: peripheral blood. The TCR comes from a woman aged 18-35 years with stable Graves' hyperthyroidism. CDR3 DNA: TGTGCCAGCAGATCCCCACAGGGGTACGAGCAGTACTTC. The encoded protein is CASRSPQGYEQYF.